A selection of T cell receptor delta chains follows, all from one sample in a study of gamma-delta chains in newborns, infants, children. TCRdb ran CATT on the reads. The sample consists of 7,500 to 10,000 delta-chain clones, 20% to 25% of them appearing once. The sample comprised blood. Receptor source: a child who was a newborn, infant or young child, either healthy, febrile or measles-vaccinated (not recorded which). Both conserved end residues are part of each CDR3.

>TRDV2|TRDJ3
CACVSLGIGGLRPRDTRRMFF
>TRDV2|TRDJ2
CARDTIDTGTHGTAQLFF
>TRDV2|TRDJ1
CACDAITGGRTDKLIF
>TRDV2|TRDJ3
CACDTGGIPGSWDTRQMFF
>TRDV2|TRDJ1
CACDTLGDTRDKLIF
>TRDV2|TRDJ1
CACDRLGDGDKLIF
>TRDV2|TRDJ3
CACDTAGDSSWDTRQMFF
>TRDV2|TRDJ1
CACDKVRLGDTLPIDKLIF
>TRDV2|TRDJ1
CACDPLMGEEVDTDKLIF
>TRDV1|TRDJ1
CALGELILLTPTGGYTEYTDKLIF
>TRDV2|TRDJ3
CACDTVLGISWDTRQMFF
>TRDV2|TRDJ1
CACDLLGDPDKLIF
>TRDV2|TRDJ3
CACDTGVALSSWDTRQMFF
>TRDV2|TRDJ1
CACVHLRGLGDKTDKLIF
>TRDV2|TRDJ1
CACDLLTGGYTDKLIF
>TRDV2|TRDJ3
CACDTLHPTGLHSWDTRQMFF
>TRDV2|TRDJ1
CACDTIEGIPDKLIF
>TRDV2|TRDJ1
CACDTGTTGYTDKLIF
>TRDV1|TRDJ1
CALGGPWGIGVDKLIF
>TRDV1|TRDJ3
CALGELTSYPHISWDTRQMFF
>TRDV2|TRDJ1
CACDDMGDTRTDKLIF
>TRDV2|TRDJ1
CACEHIPVPAYDTDKLIF
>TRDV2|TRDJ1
CACDALLGGPYTDKLIF
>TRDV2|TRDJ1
CACDTLGDTGDKLIF
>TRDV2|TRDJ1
CACDVIGSSDKLIF
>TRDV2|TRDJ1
CACDTVGGINDKLIF
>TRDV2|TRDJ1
CACDVLGISDKLIF
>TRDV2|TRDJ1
CACDTVGALTDKLIF
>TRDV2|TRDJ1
CACDKVAGVGYKDDKLIF
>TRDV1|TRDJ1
CALGERLPNGQGGVYTDKLIF
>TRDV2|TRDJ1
CACDSLNGGYADKLIF
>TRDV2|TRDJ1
CACDTVSRATDKLIF
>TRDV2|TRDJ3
CACDGIRISWDTRQMFF
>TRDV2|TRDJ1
CACDTLLGGAREYTDKLIF
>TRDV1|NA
CALGEIVGTARTDKLIF
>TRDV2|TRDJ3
CACDVPGGPKLSWDTRQMFF
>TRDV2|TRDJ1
CACDPLPTGAGLWKWRTDKLIF
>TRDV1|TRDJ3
CALGELVAWGTSWDTRQMFF
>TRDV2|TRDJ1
CACDPVAGVRDTDKLIF
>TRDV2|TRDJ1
CACDSLVPLGDLQSSDKLIF
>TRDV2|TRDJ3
CACDSPTGWGIRGSWDTRQMFF
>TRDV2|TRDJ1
CACDTVGSLGLGKLIF
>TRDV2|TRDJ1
CACDTVNGGYPLYTDKLIF
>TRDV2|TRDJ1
CACDILNSLYWGPELYTDKLIF
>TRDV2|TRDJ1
CACDTVGPTGGYRDTDKLIF
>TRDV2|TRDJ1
CACDTVLGAGGYITDKLIF
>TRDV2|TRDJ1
CAGDAVLDTDKLIF
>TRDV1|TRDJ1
CALGEPSPYWGTGYTDKLIF
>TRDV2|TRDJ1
CACDTLSRSGLGVKSPYTDKPIF
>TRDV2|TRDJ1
CACDTLKLEGRMQYTDKHIF
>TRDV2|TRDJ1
CACDTLLVRGDNRIGTDKLIF
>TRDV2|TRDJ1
CACDTWGSTDKLIF
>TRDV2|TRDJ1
CACDTVSPSGGTDKLIF
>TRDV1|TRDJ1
CALGEAPPYTDKLIF
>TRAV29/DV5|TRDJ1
CAASAAQFPGAPSTYADKLIF
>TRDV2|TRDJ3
CACDTGFGSGGNGGSSSSWDTRQMFF
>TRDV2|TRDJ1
CACDTVGPYPQSVLGDKARTDKLIF
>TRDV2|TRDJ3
CACDTVLGDHSWDTRQMFF
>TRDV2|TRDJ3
CACDTGGYASWDTRQMFF
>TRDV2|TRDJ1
CACDTADPGGYRDKLIF